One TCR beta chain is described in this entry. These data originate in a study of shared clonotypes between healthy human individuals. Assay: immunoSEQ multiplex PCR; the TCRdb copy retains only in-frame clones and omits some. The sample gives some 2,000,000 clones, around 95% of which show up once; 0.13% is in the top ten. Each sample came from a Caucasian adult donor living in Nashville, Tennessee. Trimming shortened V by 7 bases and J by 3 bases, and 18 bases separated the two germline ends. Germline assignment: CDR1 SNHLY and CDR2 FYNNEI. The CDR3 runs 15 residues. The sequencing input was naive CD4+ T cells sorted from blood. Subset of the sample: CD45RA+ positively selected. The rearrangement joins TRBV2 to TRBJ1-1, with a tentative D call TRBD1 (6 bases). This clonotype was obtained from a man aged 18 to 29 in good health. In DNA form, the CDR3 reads TGTGCCAGCATGGACGGGGGGCGGTTGTACACTGAAGCTTTCTTT. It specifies CASMDGGRLYTEAFF. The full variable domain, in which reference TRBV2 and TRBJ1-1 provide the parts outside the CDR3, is EPEVTQTPSHQVTQMGQEVILRCVPISNHLYFYWYRQILGQKVEFLVSFYNNEISEKSEIFDDQFSVERPDGSNFTLKIRSTKLEDSAMYFCASMDGGRLYTEAFFGQGTRLTVV.